This T cell receptor (beta chain) was retrieved from a study of T cell repertoires in ileal Crohn's disease (dated by TCRdb to the late 2010s). As for the study more broadly: Median disease duration was about eight years, and 30% to 45% of patients were identified as active smokers at the time of surgery. Surgery was performed for a complication in all patients, with stricturing disease in approximately 60% and penetrating disease in roughly 39%. About half of the patients received postoperative therapy: roughly 10 received thiopurines and 15 to 20 received anti-TNF agents. TCR repertoire analysis was performed in around 57 Crohn's disease patients drawn from a prospective multicentre cohort. The study ran alongside a multicentre cohort designed to identify predictors of early endoscopic recurrence after ileocolonic resection. A Rutgeerts score higher than i0 was the definition used for endoscopic postoperative recurrence. A total of roughly 170 mucosal samples from approximately 57 patients were sequenced, collected from several sites on the surgical specimen and at postoperative endoscopy.

To note about this clone: Its recognized antigen is unknown. No per-base quality is available; no much larger clone lies one base away.

Five hundred nanograms of biopsy DNA per sample were submitted for commercial TCRB immunosequencing. A two-step, amplification bias-controlled multiplex PCR was used by Adaptive Biotechnology to amplify CDR3 regions from genomic DNA. Primers for every V and J gene segment were used in the first PCR, and barcodes and Illumina adapters were added in the second PCR. An Illumina instrument was used to sequence the CDR3 libraries. As for the original processing: The analysis used both the pipelines supplied by the vendor and custom analysis of the raw data in R/Bioconductor with R version 3.3.0. Clonality, which ranges from 0 to 1, was calculated as the inverse of the normalised Shannon entropy across all productive clones. High-frequency clones were defined as the repertoire share of the top 100 clones, retaining only clones passing a 95% confidence test. Repertoire diversity was measured with the Simpson index, and overlap between samples was measured with the Morisita-Horn index. TCRdb took this table from immuneACCESS and kept in-frame rearrangements with V and J called. Such tables lack part of the clones; where checked against another copy, unresolved V genes explain under half of the gap, and the rest is unexplained. For V, J and clone size, that table is used; D and trimming come from the DNA. This sample holds roughly 2,000 clones; nearly 98% were observed only once. The ten most abundant clones make up 0.95% to 1.5% of the sample.

To be eligible, patients had to be adults with ileal or ileocolonic Crohn's disease and an indication for ileocolonic resection. Whole ileal mucosal biopsies were kept frozen at -80 degrees C prior to DNA extraction. A TRizol-based method was used to extract genomic DNA from the frozen whole biopsies, and the DNA was quantified with a NanoDrop 2000 spectrophotometer. Findings and caveats that apply to the study as a whole: Mucosal CD4 and CD8 T cells were sorted and sequenced only in a subgroup of patients, the size of which was not stated. Endoscopic recurrence was found to be associated with higher high-frequency clone percentages at surgery, and recurrence was observed in all patients with clonality above 26.8% (18/57). Compared with CD4 T cells, sorted CD8 T cells held more high-frequency clones, which suggests that the mucosal expansions were mostly CD8. A significantly higher proportion of clonal expansions was observed in active smokers at surgery than in non-smokers (about 25% vs 20%, p=0.02).

CDR1 and CDR2 are drawn from the germline V gene: SGHRS, YFSETQ. The CDR3 measures 13 amino acids from cysteine to phenylalanine. Left in the record is the CDR3 DNA by itself, 39 bases read in frame from the first base. The V end gives up 4 bases and the J end 9 bases, leaving 9 bases in the junction not matched to a gene. Material: ileal tissue. This receptor chain uses TRBV5-1 and TRBJ1-1; 7 nucleotides in the junction match TRBD1. The receptor was derived from an adult with Crohn's disease. The CDR3 corresponds to CASSPNAGQKAFF. The sequence in DNA is TGCGCCAGCAGCCCAAATGCGGGACAGAAAGCTTTCTTT.